Presented here are 4 T cell receptor beta chains from one specimen sequenced in a study of human T cells and chemical hapten exposure. TCRdb itself ran the RACE reads through MiXCR, one entry per CDR3 protein. The table lists tens of thousands of distinct CDR3 sequences, about 8.5% of them singletons. Time point defined: patch test 2, 6 weeks after DPC sensitization. Sample treatment: therapeutic diphenylcyclopropenone sensitization with weekly scalp DPC. Sequences were derived from whole blood, sampled in connection with sensitization to the hapten diphenylcyclopropenone (DPC). The receptors stem from a woman aged 45-65 years with alopecia areata. Some clones in this sample may be carry-over from other donors' samples.

This clonotype was counted many times. This chain uses TRBV29-1 with TRBJ1-1, with 10 bases lining up with TRBD1. J lost 0 bases, V lost 7 bases, and 8 bases had no gene match. This CDR3 comprises 15 residues. CDR1 is SQVTM, CDR2 ANQGSEA, per germline. The CDR3 loop is CSARPGQGLNTEAFF. The CDR3 DNA reads as TGCAGCGCCCGACCGGGACAGGGGCTGAACACTGAAGCTTTCTTT.

This clonotype was found many times. This chain connects TRBV18 to TRBJ1-6; no definite D call. The CDR3 contains 13 residues. The germline CDR1 and CDR2 sequences are KGHSH and LQKENI. V dropped 2 bases and J dropped 8 bases, with 7 bases sitting between them. The CDR3, as DNA: TGTGCCAGCTCACCAGATTTAGATTCACCCCTCCACTTT. It is translated as CASSPDLDSPLHF.

The chain is built from TRBV12-3 or TRBV12-4 and TRBJ2-7; the match to TRBD2 covers 9 bases. The CDR3 totals 13 residues. After removal of 6 bases from V and 4 bases from J, the junction contained 4 bases not matched to a gene. The CDR3 here is CASRVAGEYEQYF. CDR3 bases: TGTGCCAGCAGGGTAGCGGGAGAGTACGAGCAGTACTTC.

This clonotype has a count of ten or more. The chain carries TRBV6-4 and TRBJ2-3; D remains unclear. Germline values: CDR1 MRHNA, CDR2 SNTAGT. The CDR3 has 15 residues. V gave up 0 bases and J gave up 2 bases, with 9 bases separating them. CDR3 bases: TGTGCCAGCAGTGACTCTGTGGGCGCCACAGATACGCAGTATTTT. This sequence encodes CASSDSVGATDTQYF.